This TCR beta chain appears in the sequencing data of a study of low-dose radiotherapy and immunotherapy resistance in tumors. Overall study context: Every day for four cycles from cycle 1 day 1, patients took 300 mg of oral aspirin.

In its sample, this clonotype was seen many times. Germline loops: CDR1 ENHRY, CDR2 SYGVKD. V gave up 8 bases and J gave up 5 bases, with 16 bases separating them. The CDR3 sequence is 14 residues long. Alpha- and beta-chain coverage of first-strand cDNA came from TRAV- and TRBV-specific primers. For amplifying TCRs, the PCR ran for 15 to 20 cycles with Phusion, which was used together with a constant-region primer and the adapter on the V primers. MiXCR, applied by TCRdb to the reads, yields one record per CDR3 protein. The sample includes 60,000 to 90,000 distinct CDR3 sequences, approximately 31% of them seen just once. The time point was: before trial treatment.

The chain is built from TRBV10-3 and TRBJ2-1; the D gene is possibly TRBD1 (6 bases). The receptor was isolated from a female donor with ovarian cancer. The sequencing here drew on PBMCs, taken before treatment. CDR3 DNA: TGTGCCATCGGGGCGCCAGGGGAAAACAATGAGCAGTTCTTC. Translating gives CAIGAPGENNEQFF.